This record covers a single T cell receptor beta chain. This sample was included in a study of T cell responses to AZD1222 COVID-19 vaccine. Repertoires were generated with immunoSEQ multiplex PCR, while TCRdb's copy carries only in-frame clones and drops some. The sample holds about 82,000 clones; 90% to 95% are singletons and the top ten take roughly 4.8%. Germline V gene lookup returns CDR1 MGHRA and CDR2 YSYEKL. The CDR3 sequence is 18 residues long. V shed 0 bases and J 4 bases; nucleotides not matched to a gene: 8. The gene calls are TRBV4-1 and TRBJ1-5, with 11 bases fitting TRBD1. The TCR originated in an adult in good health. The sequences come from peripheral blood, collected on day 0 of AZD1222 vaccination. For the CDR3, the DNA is TGCGCCAGCAGCCAAGACGCCTACGGGACAGGGGGAAATCAGCCCCAGCATTTT. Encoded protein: CASSQDAYGTGGNQPQHF.